The 2 T cell receptor beta chains below were found in one sample sequenced in a study of T cells after yellow fever vaccination. Each CDR3 protein gets one entry after TCRdb re-called the 5' RACE reads with MiXCR. The sample lists roughly 400,000 distinct CDR3 sequences, about 17% occurring once. The sample in question was PBMCs, obtained before the yellow fever booster vaccination. Every receptor here comes from a man younger than 35 who received the YFV17D yellow fever vaccine.

CDR3 sequence reads: CASSYPTDRYSPLHF. In nucleotides, the CDR3 is TGTGCCAGCAGTTACCCTACAGACAGATATTCACCCCTCCACTTT. J is TRBJ1-6 and V is TRBV6-6, with D perhaps matching TRBD1 (5 bases). The CDR3 length is 15 residues. V lost 2 bases and J 8 bases, leaving 13 bases between the germline ends. Germline assignment: CDR1 MNHNY and CDR2 SVGAGI (reference sequence).

The gene calls are TRBV27 and TRBJ2-1, with 10 bases identical to TRBD2. The CDR3 runs 16 residues. V lost 10 bases to trimming and J lost 4 bases; unmatched junction nucleotides: 13. From germline, CDR1 is MNHEY and CDR2 SMNVEV (reference sequence). The CDR3, as DNA: TGTGCCACCTCCCGTCTTACTAGCGGGGCTTACAATGAGCAGTTCTTC. Protein sequence: CATSRLTSGAYNEQFF.